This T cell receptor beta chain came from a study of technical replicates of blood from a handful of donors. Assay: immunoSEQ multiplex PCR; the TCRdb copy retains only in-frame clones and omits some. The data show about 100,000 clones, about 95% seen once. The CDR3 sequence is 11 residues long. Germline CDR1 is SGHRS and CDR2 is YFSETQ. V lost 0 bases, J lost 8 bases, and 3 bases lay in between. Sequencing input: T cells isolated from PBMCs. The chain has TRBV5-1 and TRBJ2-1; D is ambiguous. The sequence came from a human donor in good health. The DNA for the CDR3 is TGCGCCAGCAGCTTGGCTTATGAGCAGTTCTTC. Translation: CASSLAYEQFF. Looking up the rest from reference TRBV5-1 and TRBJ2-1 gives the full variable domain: KAGVTQTPRYLIKTRGQQVTLSCSPISGHRSVSWYQQTPGQGLQFLFEYFSETQRNKGNFPGRFSGRQFSNSRSEMNVSTLELGDSALYLCASSLAYEQFFGPGTRLTVL.